This entry describes one T cell receptor beta chain. The target antigen is unknown. This record belongs to a study of Ad26.COV2.S vaccination and SARS-CoV-2 variants. Assay used: immunoSEQ multiplex PCR; TCRdb lists only in-frame clones, some missing. The repertoire holds some 350,000 clones, with about 92% as singletons. Study outcomes and limitations: Substantial breadth was reported for post-vaccination spike-specific CD8+ and CD4+ T cells. Comparability of non-spike TCR breadth was observed across vaccine and placebo recipients. It was vaccine recipients, not placebo recipients, who had the higher spike-specific TCR breadth.

This TCR came from a human donor who had recovered from COVID-19. Sequenced here: peripheral blood, sampled after recovery from COVID-19.

CDR3 sequence reads: CASTPGRRATEAFF. In nucleotides, the CDR3 is TGTGCCAGTACCCCGGGCAGGCGAGCGACTGAAGCTTTCTTT. The V call is TRBV19, the J call TRBJ1-1; D unclear. In germline, CDR1 is LNHDA, CDR2 SQIVND (reference sequence). CDR3 length: 14 residues. The V and J ends lost 7 bases and 5 bases respectively, with 17 bases between them. The variable domain in full, with the rest retrieved from reference TRBV19 and TRBJ1-1, is DGGITQSPKYLFRKEGQNVTLSCEQNLNHDAMYWYRQDPGQGLRLIYYSQIVNDFQKGDIAEGYSVSREKKESFPLTVTSAQKNPTAFYLCASTPGRRATEAFFGQGTRLTVV.